This note documents a single T cell receptor (beta chain) sequence. V trimming: 4 bases; J trimming: 4 bases; junction bases outside the gene matches: 7. This CDR3 has 15 residues. Germline V gives CDR1 SGHNT, CDR2 YYREEE (reference sequence). The data derive from a study of blood T cell repertoires in COVID-19. TCRdb keeps only in-frame clones here, not all; method: immunoSEQ multiplex PCR. The sample carries roughly 100,000 clones, around nine tenths recorded once. The specimen sequenced was peripheral blood. The genes are TRBV5-4 and TRBJ1-1; 10 bases are shared with TRBD1. This sequence originates from an elderly man with acute or convalescent COVID-19. The CDR3 DNA is TGTGCCAGCAGCCAAGCGACAGGGGGCCTCACTGAAGCTTTCTTT. It translates to CASSQATGGLTEAFF.